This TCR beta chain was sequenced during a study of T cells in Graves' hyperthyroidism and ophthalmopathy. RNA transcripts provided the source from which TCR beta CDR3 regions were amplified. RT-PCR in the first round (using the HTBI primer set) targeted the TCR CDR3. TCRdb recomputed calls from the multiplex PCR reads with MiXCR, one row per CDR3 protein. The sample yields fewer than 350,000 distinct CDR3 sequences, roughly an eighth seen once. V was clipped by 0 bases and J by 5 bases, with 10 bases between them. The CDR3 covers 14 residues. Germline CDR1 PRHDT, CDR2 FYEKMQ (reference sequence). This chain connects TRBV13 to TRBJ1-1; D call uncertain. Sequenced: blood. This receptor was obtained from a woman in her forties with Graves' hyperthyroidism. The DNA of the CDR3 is TGTGCCAGCAGCTTAGGACTAGGGAGGACTGAAGCTTTCTTT. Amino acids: CASSLGLGRTEAFF. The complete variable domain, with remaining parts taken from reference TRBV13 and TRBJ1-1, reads AAGVIQSPRHLIKEKRETATLKCYPIPRHDTVYWYQQGPGQDPQFLISFYEKMQSDKGSIPDRFSAQQFSDYHSELNMSSLELGDSALYFCASSLGLGRTEAFFGQGTRLTVV.